The T cell receptor (beta chain) described here comes from a study of control samples from healthy donors and cancer patients. Assay used: immunoSEQ multiplex PCR; TCRdb lists only in-frame clones, some missing. The data hold some 49,000 clones, with roughly nine tenths observed a single time. This CDR3 region has 12 residues. With 3 bases removed from V and 8 bases from J, the gap between germline ends came to 9 bases. The V gene's germline CDR1 is SGHDN and CDR2 FVKESK. The chain carries TRBV14 and TRBJ2-3; D call uncertain. Material for sequencing was PBMCs. This receptor was obtained from a young man with colorectal cancer. For the CDR3, the DNA is TGTGCCAGCAGCCAGGCTGATTTTACGCAGTATTTT. This sequence encodes CASSQADFTQYF.